These 23 T cell receptor beta chains were all obtained from the same sample, sequenced in a study of T cells in Graves' hyperthyroidism and ophthalmopathy. Amplification of TCR beta CDR3 regions was performed using RNA transcripts as template. HTBI primers were used for first-round RT-PCR of the TCR CDR3. MiXCR, run by TCRdb on the multiplex PCR reads, gives a single entry per CDR3 protein. The table records hundreds of thousands of distinct CDR3 sequences, 14% of them present only once. The sequencing sample was made of blood. Receptors originate from a woman younger than 30 with Graves' hyperthyroidism.

This clonotype came up a few times. This chain connects TRBV6-6 to TRBJ2-1; 7 bases fit TRBD1. The CDR3 contains 15 residues. CDR1 is MNHNY, CDR2 SVGAGI, per germline (reference sequence). V trimming: 2 bases; J trimming: 4 bases; junction bases outside the gene matches: 5. Here the CDR3 reads CASSYRTGLYNEQFF. DNA of the CDR3: TGTGCCAGCAGTTACCGGACAGGTCTATACAATGAGCAGTTCTTC.

V usage is TRBV28 and J usage is TRBJ1-5, with D possibly matching TRBD1 (6 bases). Germline V lookup: CDR1 MDHEN, CDR2 SYDVKM. The CDR3 spans 17 residues. Trimming left V 5 bases short and J 3 bases short, with 20 bases between. The CDR3 sequence: CASSPQSWTDPNQPQHF. For the CDR3, the DNA is TGTGCCAGCAGTCCCCAATCCTGGACAGACCCCAATCAGCCCCAGCATTTT. The complete variable domain, with remaining parts taken from reference TRBV28 and TRBJ1-5, reads DVKVTQSSRYLVKRTGEKVFLECVQDMDHENMFWYRQDPGLGLRLIYFSYDVKMKEKGDIPEGYSVSREKKERFSLILESASTNQTSMYLCASSPQSWTDPNQPQHFGDGTRLSIL.

The table lists this clonotype with a few counts. The chain carries TRBV5-1 and TRBJ1-2, with unresolved D. Deletions cut 4 bases from V and 7 bases from J, with 17 bases between. The germline CDR1 and CDR2 sequences are SGHRS and YFSETQ. The CDR3 has 14 residues. Here the CDR3 DNA reads TGCGCCAGCAGCGTGGACTCACCCGTCAGTGGCTACACCTTC. Its protein product is CASSVDSPVSGYTF.

Many counts were recorded for this clonotype. This chain uses TRBV3-1 with TRBJ2-1; 12 bases match TRBD2. Germline CDR1 is LGHDT and CDR2 is YNNKEL (reference sequence). The CDR3 has 14 amino acids. V lost 1 base and J lost 12; bases outside the gene matches: 4. This chain's CDR3 is CASSQGLAGAVQFF. As DNA, the CDR3 is TGTGCCAGCAGCCAAGGACTAGCGGGAGCTGTGCAGTTCTTC.

In its sample, this clonotype was seen many times. The rearrangement uses TRBV7-2 and TRBJ2-1, with 13 bases that match TRBD2. Unmatched junction bases numbered 2, after V lost 3 bases and J lost 6 bases. The germline V gene has CDR1 SGHTA and CDR2 FQGNSA. This CDR3 region has 15 residues. The DNA for the CDR3 is TGTGCCAGCAGCTTGGGACTAGCGGGAACCAATGAGCAGTTCTTC. It is translated as CASSLGLAGTNEQFF.

The sample holds a few counts of this clonotype. The chain carries TRBV4-2 and TRBJ2-7; D gene uncertain. The germline gives CDR1 LGHNA, CDR2 YNFKEQ. The CDR3 runs to 17 residues. V lost 0 bases and J lost 2, with 17 bases in between. In nucleotides, the CDR3 is TGTGCCAGCAGCCAAGAGGCGGCTATCTGGGGAACCTACGAGCAGTACTTC. Amino acids: CASSQEAAIWGTYEQYF.

The chain combines TRBV2 with TRBJ2-5; 7 positions match TRBD1. The CDR3 contains 15 residues. V lost 4 bases, J lost 0 bases, and 5 bases stayed unmatched. From germline, CDR1 is SNHLY and CDR2 FYNNEI. The CDR3 bases are TGTGCCAGCAGTGGACAGGGTTTACACCAAGAGACCCAGTACTTC. It translates to CASSGQGLHQETQYF. The full variable domain, its missing parts supplied by reference TRBV2 and TRBJ2-5, is EPEVTQTPSHQVTQMGQEVILRCVPISNHLYFYWYRQILGQKVEFLVSFYNNEISEKSEIFDDQFSVERPDGSNFTLKIRSTKLEDSAMYFCASSGQGLHQETQYFGPGTRLLVL.

This clonotype has a count of ten or more. The chain carries TRBV28 and TRBJ2-5; D might be TRBD1 (6 bases). Germline lookup yields CDR1 MDHEN and CDR2 SYDVKM. The CDR3 consists of 16 residues. Trimming stripped 1 base from V and 5 bases from J, with 17 bases between. The CDR3 region is CASSLSVSVRGETQYF. CDR3 in DNA: TGTGCCAGCAGTTTATCGGTTTCGGTCAGGGGTGAGACCCAGTACTTC. The entire variable domain, with the rest obtained from reference TRBV28 and TRBJ2-5, is as follows: DVKVTQSSRYLVKRTGEKVFLECVQDMDHENMFWYRQDPGLGLRLIYFSYDVKMKEKGDIPEGYSVSREKKERFSLILESASTNQTSMYLCASSLSVSVRGETQYFGPGTRLLVL.

This clonotype has only a few counts. The chain uses TRBV5-6 and TRBJ1-1, with D maybe TRBD1 (6 bases). The CDR3 extends over 15 amino acids. Germline assignment: CDR1 SGHDT and CDR2 YYEEEE. Trimming left V 2 bases short and J 5 bases short, with 16 bases between. CDR3 amino acids: CASSFPQGSRTEAFF. The CDR3 nucleotides read TGTGCCAGCAGCTTTCCCCAGGGGTCGAGGACTGAAGCTTTCTTT.

In its sample, this clonotype was seen many times. This chain joins TRBV4-2 and TRBJ2-5; D is unclear. Deletions cut 5 bases from V and 5 bases from J, with 12 bases between. This CDR3 spans 13 amino acids. CDR1 is LGHNA and CDR2 is YNFKEQ in the germline V gene. CDR3 nucleotides: TGTGCCAGCAGCTCACCCAGTAGGGAGACCCAGTACTTC. The encoded protein is CASSSPSRETQYF.

In its sample, this clonotype was seen many times. The chain has TRBV9 and TRBJ2-3, with D perhaps matching TRBD2 (6 bases). The V gene lost 4 bases and the J gene lost 1 base, with 13 bases spanning the gap. CDR1 is SGDLS, CDR2 YYNGEE, per germline. The CDR3 sequence is 15 residues long. The CDR3 nucleotides read TGTGCCAGCAGCTTCAAGGGGACTCGCACAGATACGCAGTATTTT. This codes for CASSFKGTRTDTQYF. Looking up the rest from reference TRBV9 and TRBJ2-3 gives the full variable domain: DSGVTQTPKHLITATGQRVTLRCSPRSGDLSVYWYQQSLDQGLQFLIQYYNGEERAKGNILERFSAQQFPDLHSELNLSSLELGDSALYFCASSFKGTRTDTQYFGPGTRLTVL.

V gene TRBV29-1 combines with J gene TRBJ1-1, with D perhaps matching TRBD1 (5 bases). Germline V gene lookup returns CDR1 SQVTM and CDR2 ANQGSEA. The CDR3 spans 10 residues. The V end was cut by 5 bases, the J end by 8 bases, with 9 bases between. CDR3 sequence (DNA): TGCAGCGTTAGACAGAGAGAAGCTTTCTTT. Translating it yields CSVRQREAFF. Based on the CDR3 plus reference TRBV29-1 and TRBJ1-1, the full variable domain is SAVISQKPSRDICQRGTSLTIQCQVDSQVTMMFWYRQQPGQSLTLIATANQGSEATYESGFVIDKFPISRPNLTFSTLTVSNMSPEDSSIYLCSVRQREAFFGQGTRLTVV.

This clonotype has just a few counts. The rearrangement joins TRBV7-9 to TRBJ2-2; D gene unclear. The CDR3 totals 12 residues. Trimming left V 1 base short and J 7 bases short, with 4 bases between. Germline CDR1 SEHNR, CDR2 FQNEAQ (reference sequence). The CDR3 reads CASSLDNGELFF. The DNA of the CDR3 is TGTGCCAGCAGCTTAGATAACGGGGAGCTGTTTTTT.

This chain joins TRBV7-9 and TRBJ2-1; perhaps D is TRBD1 or TRBD2 (5 bases each). Germline lookup yields CDR1 SEHNR and CDR2 FQNEAQ (reference sequence). Trimming cost V 3 bases and J 12 bases, with 9 bases left between them. The CDR3 runs 11 residues. The CDR3 protein is CASSLEGTQFF. CDR3 nucleotides: TGTGCCAGCAGCTTGGAAGGGACGCAGTTCTTC.

This chain joins TRBV24-1 and TRBJ2-1, with 8 positions matching TRBD2. The CDR3 extends over 15 amino acids. The V segment lost 10 bases and the J segment 9 bases; nucleotides outside the gene matches: 16. Germline V gene data show CDR1 as KGHDR and CDR2 as SFDVKD. This CDR3 reads CATAHGREAVLEQFF. The CDR3 DNA sequence: TGTGCCACGGCACACGGGCGGGAGGCCGTCCTTGAGCAGTTCTTC.

This clonotype was counted a few times. This chain links TRBV27 with TRBJ1-1; the D is unclear. Germline V gene lookup returns CDR1 MNHEY and CDR2 SMNVEV (reference sequence). The V end was cut by 5 bases, the J end by 3 bases, with 10 bases between. The CDR3 runs 13 residues. CDR3 DNA: TGTGCCAGCAGTCGGGCCGGCTACACTGAAGCTTTCTTT. It encodes CASSRAGYTEAFF.

The chain combines TRBV7-9 with TRBJ1-2, with D unclear. The CDR3 spans 13 residues. Between the trimmed V and J ends, which lost 3 bases and 7 bases, there was a span of 12 bases. CDR1 and CDR2 from the germline V gene are SEHNR and FQNEAQ (reference sequence). DNA of the CDR3: TGTGCCAGCAGCTTGGTTCAGGAGGGTGGCTACACCTTC. It yields the protein CASSLVQEGGYTF.

At least ten counts were recorded for this clonotype. The chain recombines TRBV6-2 or TRBV6-3 with TRBJ1-1, with 9 bases that match TRBD1. Unmatched junction bases numbered 11, after V lost 5 bases and J lost 1 base. CDR1 and CDR2 from the germline V gene are MNHEY and SVGEGT. There are 17 residues in the CDR3. The CDR3 DNA follows: TGTGCCAGCAGTCCAGGACAGGGGCCGCACCCGAACACTGAAGCTTTCTTT. Its translation is CASSPGQGPHPNTEAFF.

V gene TRBV6-1 combines with J gene TRBJ2-1; D perhaps matches TRBD2 (5 bases). The CDR3 has 11 residues. Germline V CDR1 and CDR2: MNHNS, SASEGT. V dropped 9 bases and J dropped 10 bases, with 13 bases sitting between them. The CDR3 nucleotides are TGTGCCAGTGGTGACGGACTGGAGCAGTTCTTC. Its protein product is CASGDGLEQFF.

This clonotype was detected ten times or more. The chain links TRBV5-6 to TRBJ1-3, with D uncertain. V was shortened by 6 bases and J by 0 bases, with 10 bases between the two germline ends. CDR1 is SGHDT and CDR2 is YYEEEE in the germline V gene. The CDR3 is 14 residues long. DNA of the CDR3: TGTGCCAGCACCCCCGGATACTCTGGAAACACCATATATTTT. Translation gives CASTPGYSGNTIYF.

This clonotype showed up just once. This may be a read error: a much more frequent sequence differs by one nucleotide. The chain carries TRBV3-1 and TRBJ2-2, with D possibly TRBD1 on 6 matching bases. Germline lookup yields CDR1 LGHDT and CDR2 YNNKEL (reference sequence). This CDR3 region has 14 residues. In nucleotides, the CDR3 is TGTGCCACGTCCTACAGGGCGAACGCCGGGGAGCTGTTTTTT. Protein product: CATSYRANAGELFF.

This clonotype was seen repeatedly, ten times or more. The rearrangement links TRBV10-3 to TRBJ2-1, with D perhaps matching TRBD1 (5 bases). The CDR3 sequence is 16 residues long. V shed 0 bases and J shed 3 bases, with 12 bases lying between them. Germline CDR1 reads ENHRY; CDR2 reads SYGVKD. CDR3 protein: CAISESGRAYYNEQFF. The CDR3 bases are TGTGCCATCAGTGAGTCGGGCAGGGCATACTACAATGAGCAGTTCTTC.

This clonotype occurred many times. V gene TRBV28 combines with J gene TRBJ2-7, with D possibly being TRBD1 (6 bases). CDR1 and CDR2 (germline): MDHEN, SYDVKM. There are 12 residues in the CDR3. V lost 5 bases and J lost 5, with 10 bases in between. CDR3 protein: CASSRGGNEQYF. The CDR3 coding sequence is TGTGCCAGCAGTAGAGGGGGAAACGAGCAGTACTTC.